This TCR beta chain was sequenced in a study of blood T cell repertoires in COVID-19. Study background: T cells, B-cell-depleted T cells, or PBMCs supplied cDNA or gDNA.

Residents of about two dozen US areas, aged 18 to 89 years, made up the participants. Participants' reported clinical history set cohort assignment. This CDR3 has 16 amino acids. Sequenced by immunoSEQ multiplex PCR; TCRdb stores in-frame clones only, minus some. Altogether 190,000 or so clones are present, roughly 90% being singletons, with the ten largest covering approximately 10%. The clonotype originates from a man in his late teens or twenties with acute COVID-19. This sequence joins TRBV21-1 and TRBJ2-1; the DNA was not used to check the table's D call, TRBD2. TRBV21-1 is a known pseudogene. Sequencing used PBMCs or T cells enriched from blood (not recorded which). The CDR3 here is CASSKKDSSSYNEQFF. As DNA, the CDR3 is TGTGCCAGCAGCAAAAAGGACTCCAGCTCCTACAATGAGCAGTTCTTC.